Below, 25 T cell receptor beta chains from the same sample are listed, as sequenced in a study of blood T cell repertoires in COVID-19. Assay used: immunoSEQ multiplex PCR; TCRdb lists only in-frame clones, some missing. The table lists over 400,000 clones, 86% of them singletons. Sequencing was carried out using peripheral blood. Every receptor here comes from a woman aged 25 to 39 with active or convalescent COVID-19.

The rearrangement joins TRBV13 to TRBJ1-1; D possibly corresponds to TRBD1 (6 bases). V was shortened by 2 bases and J by 4 bases, with 8 bases between the two germline ends. There are 13 residues in the CDR3. Germline CDR1 and CDR2: PRHDT and FYEKMQ (reference sequence). The CDR3 protein is CASSLNRVTEAFF. The CDR3 DNA sequence: TGTGCCAGCAGCTTAAACAGGGTCACTGAAGCTTTCTTT. Filled out from reference TRBV13 and TRBJ1-1, the complete variable domain reads AAGVIQSPRHLIKEKRETATLKCYPIPRHDTVYWYQQGPGQDPQFLISFYEKMQSDKGSIPDRFSAQQFSDYHSELNMSSLELGDSALYFCASSLNRVTEAFFGQGTRLTVV.

Of note for this clone: Germline is not matched at one junction end, which may reflect a read error. The rearrangement uses TRBV6-1 and TRBJ2-1, with D maybe TRBD2 (5 bases). The CDR3 is 15 amino acids. Germline loops: CDR1 MNHNS, CDR2 SASEGT. The CDR3, as DNA: TGTGCCAGCAGTGAATATGGGCGGGTCTACTATGAGCAGTTCTTC. The encoded protein is CASSEYGRVYYEQFF.

J is TRBJ1-2 and V is TRBV5-6, with TRBD1 matching over 12 bases. V shed 1 base and J 6 bases; nucleotides not matched to a gene: 10. The CDR3 runs 17 residues. In germline, CDR1 is SGHDT, CDR2 YYEEEE. This CDR3 is CASSLPGTGGVSHGYTF. CDR3 in DNA: TGTGCCAGCAGCTTGCCTGGGACAGGGGGCGTTTCTCATGGCTACACCTTC.

The rearrangement uses TRBV2 and TRBJ1-5, with a tentative D call TRBD1 (6 bases). Per the germline V gene, CDR1 is SNHLY and CDR2 is FYNNEI. Trimming cost V 2 bases and J 0 bases, with 17 bases left between them. This CDR3 spans 18 amino acids. The CDR3 loop reads CASSELSRGGFSNQPQHF. In DNA form, the CDR3 reads TGTGCCAGCAGTGAACTTTCGAGGGGGGGATTTAGCAATCAGCCCCAGCATTTT.

V is TRBV7-2 and J is TRBJ1-1, with a tentative D call TRBD1 (5 bases). This CDR3 has 15 amino acids. With 2 bases removed from V and 1 base from J, the gap between germline ends came to 11 bases. From germline, CDR1 is SGHTA and CDR2 FQGNSA. The CDR3 protein is CASSLYGGKNTEAFF. CDR3 nucleotides: TGTGCCAGCAGCTTATATGGGGGGAAGAACACTGAAGCTTTCTTT.

The V gene is TRBV6-2 or TRBV6-3, the J gene TRBJ1-1; 8 bases line up with TRBD1. CDR1 and CDR2 from the germline V gene are MNHEY and SVGEGT. V dropped 1 base and J dropped 4; count of bases not matched to a gene: 5. The CDR3 is 15 residues long. Written as DNA, the CDR3 is TGTGCCAGCAGTTACTACGGACAGGGCGGCACTGAAGCTTTCTTT. This codes for CASSYYGQGGTEAFF.

V and J are TRBV4-1 and TRBJ2-3, with 7 bases that match TRBD2. Germline V lookup: CDR1 MGHRA, CDR2 YSYEKL. The CDR3 runs 16 residues. The trim removed 1 base at V and 5 bases at J, leaving 9 bases unmatched. This CDR3 is CASSQVGLADQDTQYF. The CDR3 DNA reads as TGCGCCAGCAGCCAAGTGGGGCTAGCGGATCAAGATACGCAGTATTTT.

This clone appeared once. The V gene is TRBV4-1, the J gene TRBJ1-2; D unresolved. The germline V gene has CDR1 MGHRA and CDR2 YSYEKL. This CDR3 comprises 13 residues. V shed 0 bases and J shed 7 bases, with 9 bases lying between them. The CDR3 protein is CASSQDGRTGYTF. The CDR3 nucleotides read TGCGCCAGCAGCCAAGACGGGAGGACTGGCTACACCTTC.

J is TRBJ1-1 and V is TRBV6-1; D is ambiguous. This CDR3 comprises 14 residues. V lost 1 base and J 5 bases, leaving 11 bases between the germline ends. From germline, CDR1 is MNHNS and CDR2 SASEGT. The CDR3 sequence is CASSEGGSWTEAFF. The CDR3, as DNA: TGTGCCAGCAGTGAAGGAGGGTCTTGGACTGAAGCTTTCTTT.

V usage is TRBV18 and J usage is TRBJ2-3; TRBD2 aligns across 10 bases. The V and J ends lost 0 bases and 6 bases, in that order; junction bases with no gene match: 6. Germline CDR1 reads KGHSH; CDR2 reads LQKENI. This CDR3 contains 16 residues. The CDR3: CASSPPAGGPGDTQYF. DNA for the CDR3: TGTGCCAGCTCACCACCAGCGGGAGGGCCTGGGGATACGCAGTATTTT.

V gene TRBV5-1 combines with J gene TRBJ2-1, with D possibly TRBD1 on 6 matching bases. Germline V gene lookup returns CDR1 SGHRS and CDR2 YFSETQ. The CDR3 runs to 16 residues. Between the trimmed V and J ends, which lost 4 bases and 0 bases, there was a span of 14 bases. The CDR3 DNA reads TGCGCCAGCAGCCCGAGAAACAGGGTCTCCTACAATGAGCAGTTCTTC. This sequence encodes CASSPRNRVSYNEQFF.

This chain uses TRBV5-1 with TRBJ2-3; D may be TRBD2 (6 bases). V was clipped by 3 bases and J by 3 bases, with 14 bases between them. The CDR3 runs 15 residues. Germline values: CDR1 SGHRS, CDR2 YFSETQ. The DNA of the CDR3 is TGCGCCAGCAGCTGGTCGGATGCGGGGACAGATACGCAGTATTTT. Amino acid sequence: CASSWSDAGTDTQYF.

The chain joins TRBV4-1 to TRBJ2-3; 10 nucleotides align to TRBD2. The CDR3 runs to 19 residues. Germline lookup yields CDR1 MGHRA and CDR2 YSYEKL. With V trimmed by 1 base and J by 3 bases, 13 bases remained unmatched. CDR3 bases: TGCGCCAGCAGCCAAGGGCTAGCGGGAGTATGGGGGATGACAGATACGCAGTATTTT. Translated, it gives CASSQGLAGVWGMTDTQYF.

This sequence joins TRBV19 and TRBJ1-1; 7 positions agree with TRBD1. CDR3 length equals 16 residues. The V gene's germline CDR1 is LNHDA and CDR2 SQIVND (reference sequence). Trimming took 4 bases from V and 2 from J; bases not matched to a gene: 10. The CDR3 protein is CASSNVGTVENTEAFF. The CDR3 nucleotides are TGTGCCAGTAGTAACGTCGGGACAGTTGAAAACACTGAAGCTTTCTTT.

The chain employs TRBV7-2 and TRBJ2-1; maybe TRBD2 (6 bases). V was trimmed by 6 bases and J by 5 bases, leaving 14 bases between them. This CDR3 contains 14 residues. The germline V gene has CDR1 SGHTA and CDR2 FQGNSA. CDR3 in DNA: TGTGCCAGCAGTCTGGGACTCGGTAACAATGAGCAGTTCTTC. Amino acid sequence: CASSLGLGNNEQFF.

V gene TRBV5-8 combines with J gene TRBJ2-2; 7 bases fit TRBD1. The CDR3 runs to 15 residues. The V segment lost 1 base and the J segment 5 bases; nucleotides outside the gene matches: 5. Per germline, CDR1 SGHTS and CDR2 YDEGEE. Here the CDR3 reads CASSLYRGETGELFF. CDR3 nucleotides: TGTGCCAGCAGCTTGTACAGGGGAGAAACCGGGGAGCTGTTTTTT.

This clone came up once. The chain employs TRBV29-1 and TRBJ1-5; 9 nucleotides agree with TRBD1. This CDR3 region has 17 residues. Germline loops: CDR1 SQVTM, CDR2 ANQGSEA. V shed 7 bases and J 6 bases; nucleotides not matched to a gene: 19. The CDR3 here is CSAEDRGGLGSGQPQHF. The CDR3 DNA follows: TGCAGCGCCGAGGACAGGGGTGGATTAGGTTCGGGTCAGCCCCAGCATTTT.

This chain uses TRBV10-1 with TRBJ2-3; 7 bases agree with TRBD2. Germline CDR1 and CDR2: WNHNN and SYGVQD (reference sequence). The CDR3 sequence is 15 residues long. J was trimmed by 4 bases and V by 2 bases; bases with no gene match: 6. The CDR3 sequence: CASSERGGPPDTQYF. The CDR3, as DNA: TGCGCCAGCAGTGAGCGGGGAGGGCCTCCAGATACGCAGTATTTT.

This chain joins TRBV30 and TRBJ2-1; TRBD2 agrees at 9 bases. V dropped 4 bases and J dropped 4; count of bases not matched to a gene: 8. The CDR3 is made up of 15 amino acids. Germline CDR1 GTSNPN, CDR2 SVGIG (reference sequence). CDR3 DNA: TGTGCCTGGAATCAATTAGCGGGAGAATACAATGAGCAGTTCTTC. Translated, it gives CAWNQLAGEYNEQFF.

The chain carries TRBV6-5 and TRBJ1-1; D might be TRBD1 (6 bases). Trimming cost V 0 bases and J 2 bases, with 13 bases left between them. The CDR3 runs 16 residues. The germline gives CDR1 MNHEY, CDR2 SVGAGI. The CDR3 region has the DNA TGTGCCAGCAGTTACTCGCCCGGACAGTTTAACACTGAAGCTTTCTTT. This sequence encodes CASSYSPGQFNTEAFF.

The chain recombines TRBV18 with TRBJ1-1; unclear D gene. CDR3 length: 13 residues. V shed 0 bases and J shed 4 bases, with 6 bases lying between them. CDR1 is KGHSH, CDR2 LQKENI, per germline. This chain's CDR3 is CASSPPGVTEAFF. CDR3 nucleotide sequence: TGTGCCAGCTCACCACCCGGGGTCACTGAAGCTTTCTTT.

In DNA form, the CDR3 reads TGTGCCAGCAGCACGGGAAACTATGGCTACACCTTC. This encodes CASSTGNYGYTF. The gene calls are TRBV6-5 and TRBJ1-2; D is unresolved. Germline assignment: CDR1 MNHEY and CDR2 SVGAGI. There are 12 residues in the CDR3. V lost 6 bases and J 2 bases, leaving 7 bases between the germline ends.

The rearrangement uses TRBV5-8 and TRBJ1-4; unclear D gene. Germline V lookup: CDR1 SGHTS, CDR2 YDEGEE. CDR3 length: 16 amino acids. V was clipped by 0 bases and J by 7 bases, with 16 bases between them. In DNA form, the CDR3 reads TGTGCCAGCAGCTTGGTGTACGGGGATTTGAGTGAAAAACTGTTTTTT. Its translation is CASSLVYGDLSEKLFF. The full variable domain, completed using reference TRBV5-8 and TRBJ1-4, is EAGVTQSPTHLIKTRGQQATLRCSPISGHTSVYWYQQALGLGLQFLLWYDEGEERNRGNFPPRFSGRQFPNYSSELNVNALELEDSALYLCASSLVYGDLSEKLFFGSGTQLSVL.

The chain uses TRBV6-5 and TRBJ1-1; D remains ambiguous. Germline V gene data show CDR1 as MNHEY and CDR2 as SVGAGI. The V end lost 8 bases, the J end lost 1 base, and 11 bases lay between the germline ends. The CDR3 has 13 amino acids. The CDR3 DNA sequence: TGTGCCAGCGTTACAGACCAGAACACTGAAGCTTTCTTT. Translation gives CASVTDQNTEAFF.

The rearrangement uses TRBV11-2 and TRBJ2-3; D might be TRBD1 (6 bases). With 1 base removed from V and 6 bases from J, the gap between germline ends came to 17 bases. The CDR3 has 16 amino acids. CDR1 is SGHAT and CDR2 is FQNNGV in the germline V gene. CDR3: CASSLGMPGATDTQYF. The DNA of the CDR3 is TGTGCCAGCAGCTTAGGAATGCCAGGGGCAACGGATACGCAGTATTTT.